Below, one T cell receptor (beta chain) is given with its context. Its antigen is as yet unknown. 13 Jbeta primers and 60 Vbeta primers were used for the PCR. The assay was immunoSEQ multiplex PCR, and TCRdb's table has in-frame clones only and misses some. The table shows about 82,000 clones, with 9.5% to 13% occurring only once. The CDR3 is 15 amino acids. CDR1 is LNHDA and CDR2 is SQIVND in the germline V gene (reference sequence). The J segment lost 1 base and the V segment lost 7 bases, leaving 7 bases of the junction unmatched. This record comes from a study of cytomegalovirus exposure and HLA in healthy donors. Overall study findings and caveats: Most TCR sequences showed up rarely, but some public TCRs showed up in many donors.

The clonotype comes from a man aged 60 to 75 in good health and CMV-seropositive. The chain employs TRBV19 and TRBJ2-3; TRBD2 matches 8 bases. The material sequenced was PBMCs. The CDR3 nucleotides read TGTGCCAGTACGAGGACGGGAGGGGGCACAGATACGCAGTATTTT. The encoded protein is CASTRTGGGTDTQYF.